This passage covers 2 T cell receptor beta chains from one sample sequenced in a study of T cell responses to AZD1222 COVID-19 vaccine. Repertoires were generated with immunoSEQ multiplex PCR, while TCRdb's copy carries only in-frame clones and drops some. The sample yields some 120,000 clones, roughly 89% seen once. The source material was peripheral blood, sampled on day 0 of MenACWY control vaccination. The receptors shown here come from an adult in good health.

This chain links TRBV7-2 with TRBJ1-3; unclear D gene. The V and J ends lost 5 bases and 4 bases respectively, with 9 bases between them. The CDR3 contains 13 residues. The germline V gene has CDR1 SGHTA and CDR2 FQGNSA. CDR3 loop: CASSPTPGNTIYF. CDR3 sequence (DNA): TGTGCCAGCAGCCCCACCCCGGGAAACACCATATATTTT.

The chain uses TRBV5-1 and TRBJ1-1; 10 bases fit TRBD1. The J segment lost 7 bases and the V segment lost 3 bases, leaving 12 bases of the junction unmatched. This CDR3 comprises 16 residues. Germline CDR1 is SGHRS and CDR2 is YFSETQ. CDR3 DNA: TGCGCCAGCAGCTGGGGACGACAGGGGGCGCGAGGTGAAGCTTTCTTT. Residues: CASSWGRQGARGEAFF. The complete variable domain, with remaining parts taken from reference TRBV5-1 and TRBJ1-1, reads KAGVTQTPRYLIKTRGQQVTLSCSPISGHRSVSWYQQTPGQGLQFLFEYFSETQRNKGNFPGRFSGRQFSNSRSEMNVSTLELGDSALYLCASSWGRQGARGEAFFGQGTRLTVV.